The 12 T cell receptor beta chains given below trace back to one sample, sequenced in a study of blood T cell repertoires in COVID-19. This table comes from immunoSEQ multiplex PCR, and its TCRdb copy is limited to in-frame clones, with some not included. The data hold about 400,000 clones, with under 90% observed a single time. Input material: PBMCs or T cells enriched from blood (not recorded which). These receptors originate from a woman younger than 45 who had recovered from COVID-19.

The V and J genes are TRBV24-1 and TRBJ1-1; no definite D call. CDR1 and CDR2 (germline): KGHDR, SFDVKD. V was clipped by 8 bases and J by 6 bases, with 6 bases between them. This CDR3 spans 10 amino acids. The chain's CDR3 is CATTSAEAFF. CDR3 nucleotides: TGTGCCACCACTTCTGCTGAAGCTTTCTTT.

This clone was seen once. The chain couples TRBV18 to TRBJ2-7, with 9 bases lining up with TRBD1. The V segment lost 4 bases and the J segment 3 bases; nucleotides outside the gene matches: 10. The CDR3 length is 16 residues. Germline V gene lookup returns CDR1 KGHSH and CDR2 LQKENI. CDR3 loop: CASSLTGTGSVYEQYF. The CDR3 DNA reads as TGTGCCAGCTCACTAACCGGGACAGGGAGCGTCTACGAGCAGTACTTC.

V is TRBV7-9 and J is TRBJ1-2; D might be TRBD1 (6 bases). The CDR3 runs to 11 residues. Germline V gene data show CDR1 as SEHNR and CDR2 as FQNEAQ (reference sequence). V dropped 4 bases and J dropped 14 bases, with 14 bases sitting between them. The CDR3 DNA is TGTGCCAGCAGCTGGGACATGCAGGCTACCTTC. Translated: CASSWDMQATF. Supplemented by reference TRBV7-9 and TRBJ1-2, the full variable domain reads DTGVSQNPRHKITKRGQNVTFRCDPISEHNRLYWYRQTLGQGPEFLTYFQNEAQLEKSRLLSDRFSAERPKGSFSTLEIQRTEQGDSAMYLCASSWDMQATFGSGTRLTVV.

The chain employs TRBV7-9 and TRBJ1-1; D is ambiguous. CDR1 is SEHNR, CDR2 FQNEAQ, per germline (reference sequence). The CDR3 has 13 amino acids. The V gene lost 3 bases and the J gene lost 6 bases, with 11 bases spanning the gap. The CDR3 loop is CASSFPVFSEAFF. Written as DNA, the CDR3 is TGTGCCAGCAGCTTTCCCGTCTTTTCTGAAGCTTTCTTT.

The chain joins TRBV7-9 to TRBJ2-4; D remains unclear. V lost 6 bases and J 6 bases, leaving 18 bases between the germline ends. In germline, CDR1 is SEHNR, CDR2 FQNEAQ (reference sequence). The CDR3 consists of 15 residues. This CDR3 is CASSSTERSGNIQYF. In DNA form, the CDR3 reads TGTGCCAGCAGTTCCACGGAGAGGTCCGGAAACATTCAGTACTTC.

To note about this clone: One junction end does not reproduce the germline sequence, and a read error may be involved. The gene calls are TRBV11-1 and TRBJ1-2; D possibly corresponds to TRBD1 (5 bases). This CDR3 is 13 amino acids long. CDR1 SGHAT and CDR2 FQDESV come from the germline V gene (reference sequence). The CDR3 is CASSLPPGGPTNF. Written as DNA, the CDR3 is TGTGCCAGCAGCTTACCTCCGGGGGGACCAACTAACTTC.

J is TRBJ1-3 and V is TRBV10-3, with 7 positions matching TRBD1. This CDR3 is built from 14 residues. With V trimmed by 5 bases and J by 7 bases, 8 bases remained unmatched. Germline loops: CDR1 ENHRY, CDR2 SYGVKD. DNA of the CDR3: TGTGCCATCAGTCTATCGACAGGGAGTAACACCATATATTTT. Its translation: CAISLSTGSNTIYF.

This chain's CDR3 is CASSTNRPVSGNTIYF. CDR3 in DNA: TGTGCCAGTAGTACGAACAGGCCAGTCTCTGGAAACACCATATATTTT. This rearrangement joins TRBV19 to TRBJ1-3; D possibly corresponds to TRBD1 (5 bases). Trimming took 4 bases from V and 0 from J, leaving 13 bases between them. Germline assignment: CDR1 LNHDA and CDR2 SQIVND (reference sequence). The CDR3 loop spans 16 amino acids.

The J gene is TRBJ1-2, the V gene TRBV14; D is uncertain. The V gene lost 0 bases and the J gene lost 3 bases, with 17 bases spanning the gap. This CDR3 has 17 amino acids. From germline, CDR1 is SGHDN and CDR2 FVKESK. The CDR3 sequence is CASSQDQRFSEHYGYTF. The CDR3 bases are TGTGCCAGCAGCCAAGACCAAAGATTTTCGGAGCACTATGGCTACACCTTC.

The gene calls are TRBV7-3 and TRBJ2-1, with TRBD2 as a possible D gene (7 bases). Germline CDR1 is SGHTA and CDR2 is FQGTGA. Trimming removed 1 base at V and 2 bases at J, with 9 bases between. The CDR3 has 15 residues. CDR3 coding DNA: TGTGCCAGCAGCTTAAGGGGGGGCCCCTACAATGAGCAGTTCTTC. Amino acid sequence: CASSLRGGPYNEQFF.

With respect to this clone: In the same sample, other DNA sequences code for this CDR3. The rearrangement links TRBV4-1 to TRBJ2-7, with 7 bases lining up with TRBD1. Germline V gives CDR1 MGHRA, CDR2 YSYEKL. This CDR3 comprises 14 residues. V lost 4 bases to trimming and J lost 3 bases; unmatched junction nucleotides: 6. CDR3 protein: CASSLRTGVYEQYF. CDR3 nucleotide sequence: TGCGCCAGCAGCCTTCGGACAGGAGTCTACGAGCAGTACTTC.

The chain joins TRBV5-8 to TRBJ2-1; TRBD1 matches at 8 bases. Unmatched junction bases numbered 8, after V lost 4 bases and J lost 5 bases. This CDR3 spans 15 amino acids. In germline, CDR1 is SGHTS, CDR2 YDEGEE. CDR3 region: CASSHGQGLHNEQFF. The DNA of the CDR3 is TGTGCCAGCAGCCACGGACAGGGTTTACACAATGAGCAGTTCTTC.